Each of the 17 T cell receptor beta chains below was sequenced from the same sample in a study of blood T cell repertoires in COVID-19. Profiling relied on immunoSEQ multiplex PCR, and the TCRdb table lists in-frame clones only, not all of them. The sample shows 200,000 to 250,000 clones, about four fifths of them seen only once. The sequenced material came from peripheral blood. The receptors were sampled from a woman between 18 and 30 years old with acute or convalescent COVID-19.

This chain uses TRBV6-5 with TRBJ1-3; possibly TRBD1 for D (5 bases). V was trimmed by 7 bases and J by 12 bases, leaving 19 bases between them. The germline CDR1 and CDR2 sequences are MNHEY and SVGAGI. The CDR3 is 13 amino acids. The CDR3 DNA reads TGTGCCAGCAACCGGGGGGGGGATTTCGACATATATTTT. This sequence encodes CASNRGGDFDIYF.

CDR3 residues: CASSSATARPAEAFF. The CDR3 nucleotides read TGTGCCAGCAGCAGCGCGACAGCCCGCCCGGCTGAAGCTTTCTTT. V and J are TRBV21-1 and TRBJ1-1; the table's D call, TRBD1, was not checked against the DNA. TRBV21-1 is designated a pseudogene. The length of the CDR3 is 15 residues.

J is TRBJ2-7 and V is TRBV6-5; D is undetermined. Germline CDR1 MNHEY, CDR2 SVGAGI. V was trimmed by 0 bases and J by 0 bases, leaving 9 bases between them. This CDR3 comprises 15 residues. The DNA of the CDR3 is TGTGCCAGCAGTTACTCCTCCACTGCCTCCTACGAGCAGTACTTC. Translating gives CASSYSSTASYEQYF.

The chain joins TRBV10-2 to TRBJ1-1; weak D call: TRBD1 (6 bases). The V and J ends lost 5 bases and 5 bases respectively, with 24 bases between them. There are 17 residues in the CDR3. CDR1 WSHSY and CDR2 SAAADI come from the germline V gene. As DNA, the CDR3 is TGCGCCAGCAGTCCCGTCGGATTTGTGGGGGCGCTAACTGAAGCTTTCTTT. Translation gives CASSPVGFVGALTEAFF.

The chain recombines TRBV7-9 with TRBJ2-7, with 8 bases fitting TRBD2. The J segment lost 7 bases and the V segment lost 1 base, leaving 6 bases of the junction unmatched. Germline loops: CDR1 SEHNR, CDR2 FQNEAQ (reference sequence). The CDR3 loop spans 14 amino acids. Here the CDR3 DNA reads TGTGCCAGCAGCTTAGAGCGGGAGTTTTGGGAGCAGTACTTC. It specifies CASSLEREFWEQYF. Based on the CDR3 plus reference TRBV7-9 and TRBJ2-7, the full variable domain is DTGVSQNPRHKITKRGQNVTFRCDPISEHNRLYWYRQTLGQGPEFLTYFQNEAQLEKSRLLSDRFSAERPKGSFSTLEIQRTEQGDSAMYLCASSLEREFWEQYFGPGTRLTVT.

The J gene is TRBJ2-1, the V gene TRBV6-1; possibly TRBD1 for D (5 bases). The germline V gene encodes CDR1 MNHNS and CDR2 SASEGT. The V end was cut by 3 bases, the J end by 5 bases, with 11 bases between. The CDR3 is 14 residues long. The CDR3 is CASSDIAGHNEQFF. The CDR3 DNA reads TGTGCCAGCAGTGATATAGCAGGGCACAATGAGCAGTTCTTC.

V gene TRBV29-1 combines with J gene TRBJ2-1; possibly TRBD2 for D (5 bases). The V gene lost 1 base and the J gene lost 9 bases, with 10 bases spanning the gap. The CDR3 extends over 12 amino acids. Germline assignment: CDR1 SQVTM and CDR2 ANQGSEA. CDR3 DNA: TGCAGCGTTGAAGCGTCCGGGGTTGAGCAGTTCTTC. It codes for CSVEASGVEQFF.

This chain connects TRBV30 to TRBJ1-1; tentative D call: TRBD1 (5 bases). CDR1 and CDR2 (germline): GTSNPN, SVGIG (reference sequence). The CDR3 spans 13 residues. V was pared by 2 bases and J by 1 base, with 8 bases between. The CDR3 spells CAWSTQGNTEAFF. The DNA for the CDR3 is TGTGCCTGGAGTACTCAGGGGAACACTGAAGCTTTCTTT.

Note on this clone: Different DNA sequences within this sample yield the same CDR3. This sequence joins TRBV6-5 and TRBJ1-1; the D gene is possibly TRBD1 (5 bases). The ends were cut back, 5 bases at V and 2 bases at J, with 9 bases in the middle. This CDR3 has 13 amino acids. Per germline, CDR1 MNHEY and CDR2 SVGAGI. For the CDR3, the DNA is TGTGCCAGCAGTCCCGGACAAAACACTGAAGCTTTCTTT. Translated, it gives CASSPGQNTEAFF.

This clone was counted between two and nine times. The J gene is TRBJ2-5, the V gene TRBV7-2; maybe TRBD2 (6 bases). Trimming cost V 5 bases and J 5 bases, with 18 bases left between them. Germline loops: CDR1 SGHTA, CDR2 FQGNSA. This CDR3 comprises 15 residues. The CDR3 bases are TGTGCCAGCAGCCCTTCAATCGGGGGTTGGGAGACCCAGTACTTC. It encodes CASSPSIGGWETQYF.

This chain links TRBV7-2 with TRBJ2-1, with TRBD2 as a possible D gene (6 bases). V lost 2 bases, J lost 4 bases, and 6 bases lay in between. CDR3 length: 13 amino acids. Germline CDR1 is SGHTA and CDR2 is FQGNSA. The CDR3 bases are TGTGCCAGCAGCTTACTAGCGTACAATGAGCAGTTCTTC. It codes for CASSLLAYNEQFF.

V and J are TRBV5-4 and TRBJ1-2; a possible D gene is TRBD1 (6 bases). This CDR3 contains 12 residues. Trimming shortened V by 0 bases and J by 12 bases, and 12 bases separated the two germline ends. The V gene's germline CDR1 is SGHNT and CDR2 YYREEE (reference sequence). CDR3 in amino acids: CASSLGPGDHTF. Here the CDR3 DNA reads TGTGCCAGCAGCTTGGGGCCAGGGGATCACACCTTC.

This chain uses TRBV10-3 with TRBJ2-7; 8 nucleotides agree with TRBD1. The V segment lost 7 bases and the J segment 2 bases; nucleotides outside the gene matches: 10. The CDR3 totals 15 residues. Germline V lookup: CDR1 ENHRY, CDR2 SYGVKD. The DNA of the CDR3 is TGTGCCATCACCCATGGACAGGGCTCGCCCTACGAGCAGTACTTC. This gives the protein CAITHGQGSPYEQYF.

The chain joins TRBV30 to TRBJ2-1, with D possibly matching TRBD1 (5 bases). V dropped 3 bases and J dropped 8 bases, with 11 bases sitting between them. Germline V lookup: CDR1 GTSNPN, CDR2 SVGIG (reference sequence). This CDR3 is 12 amino acids long. CDR3 loop: CAWRGQGDEQFF. The CDR3 region has the DNA TGTGCCTGGAGAGGGCAGGGCGATGAGCAGTTCTTC.

The chain combines TRBV19 with TRBJ2-3; 10 bases are a match to TRBD2. The CDR3 is made up of 17 amino acids. The V and J ends lost 4 bases and 6 bases, in that order; junction bases with no gene match: 13. Germline-derived CDR1 and CDR2 are LNHDA and SQIVND (reference sequence). For the CDR3, the DNA is TGTGCCAGTAGTACTGCCATCCTAGCGGGAGTATCGGATACGCAGTATTTT. It codes for CASSTAILAGVSDTQYF.

This rearrangement joins TRBV27 to TRBJ2-1, with 9 bases that match TRBD2. The CDR3 is 14 amino acids. After removal of 2 bases from V and 8 bases from J, the junction contained 4 bases not matched to a gene. Germline V gene data show CDR1 as MNHEY and CDR2 as SMNVEV (reference sequence). The CDR3 sequence is CASSLAGGLYEQFF. In DNA, the CDR3 is TGTGCCAGCAGTTTAGCGGGAGGGCTCTATGAGCAGTTCTTC.

The V and J genes are TRBV19 and TRBJ1-5; 8 bases line up with TRBD1. V was clipped by 0 bases and J by 3 bases; unmatched bases: 13. The CDR3 extends over 19 amino acids. Germline lookup yields CDR1 LNHDA and CDR2 SQIVND (reference sequence). In nucleotides, the CDR3 is TGTGCCAGTAGTATAGACCCGGGACAGGCTAATTTCTTCAATCAGCCCCAGCATTTT. Translating it yields CASSIDPGQANFFNQPQHF.